One and the same sample provided the 22 T cell receptor beta chains below, sequenced in a study of shared clonotypes between healthy human individuals. The method was immunoSEQ multiplex PCR; TCRdb's version includes in-frame clones alone and lacks a portion of them. The data contain 550,000 to 850,000 clones, about 74% of them singletons. The material sequenced was memory CD4+ T cells sorted from blood. Sample subset: CD45RA-negative fraction. The receptors shown here come from a woman aged 30 to 39 in good health.

The chain has TRBV4-1 and TRBJ2-7; D not resolved. CDR3 length equals 14 residues. V shed 1 base and J shed 5 bases, with 12 bases lying between them. CDR1 is MGHRA, CDR2 YSYEKL, per germline. The DNA for the CDR3 is TGCGCCAGCAGCCAAGGAGACTTTAAGAACGAGCAGTACTTC. Its translation is CASSQGDFKNEQYF.

The J gene is TRBJ2-3, the V gene TRBV5-1, with D possibly matching TRBD2 (6 bases). This CDR3 is built from 16 residues. Germline V gene data show CDR1 as SGHRS and CDR2 as YFSETQ. V was cut by 3 bases and J by 0 bases, with 14 bases left in between. The CDR3 region has the DNA TGCGCCAGCAGCTGGGGTAGGACTACGAGCACAGATACGCAGTATTTT. Amino acids: CASSWGRTTSTDTQYF.

This clone was observed a few times. This chain connects TRBV5-4 to TRBJ2-2, with 11 bases aligning to TRBD2. CDR1 and CDR2 (germline): SGHNT, YYREEE (reference sequence). The CDR3 totals 14 residues. V lost 3 bases and J lost 6; bases outside the gene matches: 1. CDR3 bases: TGTGCCAGCAGCTCACTAGCGGGAGCCGGGGAGCTGTTTTTT. Its translation is CASSSLAGAGELFF.

This chain links TRBV7-6 with TRBJ2-7; D remains ambiguous. This CDR3 comprises 17 residues. Germline CDR1 reads SGHVS; CDR2 reads FNYEAQ. V dropped 1 base and J dropped 2 bases, with 18 bases sitting between them. For the CDR3, the DNA is TGTGCCAGCAGCTTAGGAACGGCCAGCACACAAGCCTACGAGCAGTACTTC. This translates into CASSLGTASTQAYEQYF.

This clone was recorded once. This chain uses TRBV7-2 with TRBJ1-4; the D gene is possibly TRBD1 (5 bases). The V gene's germline CDR1 is SGHTA and CDR2 FQGNSA. There are 16 residues in the CDR3. Trimming took off 6 bases at V and 0 bases at J, with 14 bases between the two ends. The CDR3 sequence is CASRLTALATNEKLFF. CDR3 DNA sequence: TGTGCCAGCAGACTGACAGCCCTTGCAACTAATGAAAAACTGTTTTTT.

The rearrangement links TRBV4-1 to TRBJ2-6, with 7 bases identical to TRBD1. Germline trimming cut 3 bases from V and 2 bases from J; bases unmatched to any gene: 16. CDR1 MGHRA and CDR2 YSYEKL come from the germline V gene. CDR3 size: 20 residues. CDR3 DNA sequence: TGCGCCAGCAGCCAGAATTTTCTTCGACAGGGAAGGGCTGGGGCCAACGTCCTGACTTTC. This sequence encodes CASSQNFLRQGRAGANVLTF.

The chain carries TRBV27 and TRBJ1-1; D possibly corresponds to TRBD1 (6 bases). Germline CDR1 reads MNHEY; CDR2 reads SMNVEV (reference sequence). The CDR3 consists of 16 residues. V gave up 0 bases and J gave up 4 bases, with 15 bases separating them. The CDR3 is CASSLSALGAVTEAFF. The CDR3 bases are TGTGCCAGCAGTTTATCGGCTCTGGGGGCTGTCACTGAAGCTTTCTTT.

The chain joins TRBV25-1 to TRBJ2-5; a possible D gene is TRBD1 (6 bases). In germline, CDR1 is MGHDK, CDR2 SYGVNS. V shed 4 bases and J shed 1 base, with 10 bases lying between them. The CDR3 sequence is 14 residues long. CDR3 sequence reads: CASSGDRIQETQYF. The CDR3 bases are TGTGCCAGCAGTGGAGACAGGATCCAAGAGACCCAGTACTTC.

The rearrangement uses TRBV6-1 and TRBJ2-7; the match to TRBD2 covers 10 bases. The CDR3 is 14 amino acids. Germline CDR1 reads MNHNS; CDR2 reads SASEGT. Germline trimming cut 5 bases from V and 6 bases from J; bases unmatched to any gene: 7. CDR3 loop: CASSPGLAPGEQYF. The CDR3 DNA sequence: TGTGCCAGCAGTCCGGGACTAGCGCCGGGCGAGCAGTACTTC.

The chain uses TRBV11-2 and TRBJ2-7, with D possibly being TRBD1 (5 bases). Trimming took off 0 bases at V and 6 bases at J, with 12 bases between the two ends. This CDR3 is built from 14 residues. Germline V CDR1 and CDR2: SGHAT, FQNNGV. CDR3 in amino acids: CASSLEAGLGEQYF. As DNA, the CDR3 is TGTGCCAGCAGCTTAGAGGCAGGGCTAGGCGAGCAGTACTTC.

CDR3 residues: CASSVSGANTGELFF. CDR3 bases: TGTGCCAGCAGTGTAAGCGGGGCGAACACCGGGGAGCTGTTTTTT. The chain carries TRBV25-1 and TRBJ2-2, with 7 bases lining up with TRBD2. The trim removed 4 bases at V and 0 bases at J, leaving 2 bases unmatched. The CDR3 has 15 amino acids. Per germline, CDR1 MGHDK and CDR2 SYGVNS.

The V gene is TRBV11-2, the J gene TRBJ2-3, with D possibly being TRBD1 or TRBD2 (5 bases each). Germline V gene sequence: CDR1 SGHAT, CDR2 FQNNGV. Trimming shortened V by 5 bases and J by 3 bases, and 9 bases separated the two germline ends. This CDR3 is 13 amino acids long. The CDR3 here is CASSPWGTDTQYF. The DNA for the CDR3 is TGTGCCAGCAGCCCCTGGGGGACAGATACGCAGTATTTT. The complete variable domain, with remaining parts taken from reference TRBV11-2 and TRBJ2-3, reads EAGVAQSPRYKIIEKRQSVAFWCNPISGHATLYWYQQILGQGPKLLIQFQNNGVVDDSQLPKDRFSAERLKGVDSTLKIQPAKLEDSAVYLCASSPWGTDTQYFGPGTRLTVL.

As for this clone: This may be a read error, as it is one base from a much larger clone. The V gene is TRBV27, the J gene TRBJ1-5; a possible D gene is TRBD1 (5 bases). The CDR3 extends over 12 amino acids. Trimming shortened V by 6 bases and J by 5 bases, and 8 bases separated the two germline ends. Germline V CDR1 and CDR2: MNHEY, SMNVEV (reference sequence). The CDR3 protein is CASRFRDQPQHF. CDR3 DNA sequence: TGTGCCAGCAGGTTCAGGGATCAGCCCCAGCATTTT.

V gene TRBV5-4 combines with J gene TRBJ2-5, with D perhaps matching TRBD1 (6 bases). V dropped 0 bases and J dropped 3 bases, with 15 bases sitting between them. Germline V lookup: CDR1 SGHNT, CDR2 YYREEE (reference sequence). The CDR3 totals 16 residues. CDR3 bases: TGTGCCAGCAGCTTGGTCGGCAGGGGTGGGGAAGAGACCCAGTACTTC. Translation: CASSLVGRGGEETQYF. Complete variable domain (other parts from reference TRBV5-4 and TRBJ2-5): ETGVTQSPTHLIKTRGQQVTLRCSSQSGHNTVSWYQQALGQGPQFIFQYYREEENGRGNFPPRFSGLQFPNYSSELNVNALELDDSALYLCASSLVGRGGEETQYFGPGTRLLVL.

This clone was seen a few times. J is TRBJ2-3 and V is TRBV4-1; D gene unclear. Trimming cost V 4 bases and J 1 base, with 6 bases left between them. This CDR3 spans 13 amino acids. Per the germline V gene, CDR1 is MGHRA and CDR2 is YSYEKL. Here the CDR3 DNA reads TGCGCCAGCAGCCTCAAAGGCACAGATACGCAGTATTTT. This codes for CASSLKGTDTQYF.

The chain is built from TRBV5-4 and TRBJ2-6; tentatively, D is TRBD1 (6 bases). The CDR3 spans 15 residues. V lost 4 bases, J lost 2 bases, and 10 bases lay in between. CDR1 SGHNT and CDR2 YYREEE come from the germline V gene (reference sequence). The DNA for the CDR3 is TGTGCCAGCAGCCTAGGGGGAACTGGGGCCAACGTCCTGACTTTC. Encoded protein: CASSLGGTGANVLTF.

This clone showed up many times. The J gene is TRBJ1-5, the V gene TRBV27; D unclear. The germline V and J ends were trimmed by 2 bases and 6 bases, with 17 bases remaining between them. This CDR3 spans 16 amino acids. CDR1 MNHEY and CDR2 SMNVEV come from the germline V gene (reference sequence). The CDR3, as DNA: TGTGCCAGCAGTTTAGATGGTACTTCCCCTGCTCAGCCCCAGCATTTT. Translation: CASSLDGTSPAQPQHF.

This clone was detected a few times. The chain links TRBV7-8 to TRBJ1-2; 11 nucleotides match TRBD1. CDR3 length: 15 amino acids. The ends lost 2 bases at V and 3 bases at J; junction bases unmatched: 2. The germline CDR1 and CDR2 sequences are SGHVS and FQNEAQ. The CDR3 protein is CASSLRDRGDYGYTF. Written as DNA, the CDR3 is TGTGCCAGCAGCTTAAGGGACAGGGGGGACTATGGCTACACCTTC.

This rearrangement joins TRBV4-2 to TRBJ1-4; unclear D gene. V lost 1 base and J 0 bases, leaving 9 bases between the germline ends. The CDR3 covers 16 residues. Germline V lookup: CDR1 LGHNA, CDR2 YNFKEQ. In DNA, the CDR3 is TGTGCCAGCAGCCAAGCGTCAACTACAACTAATGAAAAACTGTTTTTT. Its protein product is CASSQASTTTNEKLFF.

The chain joins TRBV5-5 to TRBJ2-5; 7 positions agree with TRBD2. CDR1 and CDR2 from the germline V gene are SGHKS and YYEKEE (reference sequence). V was clipped by 7 bases and J by 5 bases; unmatched bases: 14. CDR3 length equals 15 residues. The CDR3 loop reads CASGRGNSLSETQYF. CDR3 coding DNA: TGTGCCAGCGGGCGGGGGAATAGTTTGTCGGAGACCCAGTACTTC.

In this sample, this clone turned up a few times. V and J are TRBV6-5 and TRBJ2-2, with D maybe TRBD2 (6 bases). The germline CDR1 and CDR2 sequences are MNHEY and SVGAGI. V lost 6 bases, J lost 5 bases, and 16 bases lay in between. This CDR3 has 15 residues. The DNA for the CDR3 is TGTGCCAGCAGAGGACTGGGCGCGGGGACCGGGGAGCTGTTTTTT. It encodes CASRGLGAGTGELFF.

A remark on this clone: This sequence is one base from a far larger clone and is likely a read error. Other DNA sequences of this sample code for an identical CDR3. The chain uses TRBV6-1 and TRBJ2-5; D is perhaps TRBD2 (6 bases). The CDR3 loop spans 13 amino acids. Germline values: CDR1 MNHNS, CDR2 SASEGT. CDR3 in amino acids: CASGTGEQETQYF. The DNA of the CDR3 is TGTGCCAGCGGAACGGGAGAGCAAGAGACTCAGTACTTC.